The entry below gives a single T cell receptor (beta chain) sequence along with its context. Antigen unknown. The investigators amplified TCR beta CDR3 regions from RNA transcripts. Initially, a first-round RT-PCR of the TCR CDR3 employed the HTBI primer set. TCRdb redid the calling of the multiplex PCR reads with MiXCR, one entry per CDR3 protein. Of some 500,000 distinct CDR3 sequences detected, 13% to 15% appear once; the ten largest clones hold less than 20%. This sample is drawn from a study of T cells in Graves' hyperthyroidism and ophthalmopathy. Whole-study results and caveats: From stable hyperthyroidism, ophthalmopathy was set apart by a 13 V-J model. Expanded thyroid clonotypes (above 0.001) were mostly also found in blood. Before onset, by a median of approximately 5.9 months, the model predicted ophthalmopathy.

This CDR3 region has 12 residues. Germline CDR1 and CDR2: MDHEN and SYDVKM. The receptor comes from a woman aged 18-29 years with Graves' hyperthyroidism. The sample taken for sequencing was blood. The chain links TRBV28 to TRBJ2-7; D gene ambiguous. Judging by the DNA end, TRBJ2-1 fits better; the J call may be wrong. This CDR3 reads CASSLLADEQFF. The CDR3 DNA reads TGTGCCAGCAGTTTATTAGCAGACGAGCAGTTCTTC.